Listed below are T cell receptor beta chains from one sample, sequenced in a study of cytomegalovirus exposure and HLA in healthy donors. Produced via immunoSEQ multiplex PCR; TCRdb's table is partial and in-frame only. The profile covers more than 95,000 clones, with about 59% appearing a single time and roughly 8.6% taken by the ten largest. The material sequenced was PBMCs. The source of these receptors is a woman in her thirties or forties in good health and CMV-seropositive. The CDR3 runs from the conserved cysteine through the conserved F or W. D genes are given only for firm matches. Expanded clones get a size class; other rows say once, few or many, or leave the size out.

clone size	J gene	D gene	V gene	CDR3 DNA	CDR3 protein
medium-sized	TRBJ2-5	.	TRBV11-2	TGTGCCAGCAGCTTATGGAGGCAAGAGACCCAGTACTTC	CASSLWRQETQYF
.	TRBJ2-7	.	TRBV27	TGTGCCAGCAGTTTAAGGACTGAGTACGAGCAGTACTTC	CASSLRTEYEQYF
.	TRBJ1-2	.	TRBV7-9	TGTGCCAGCAGCTTACCGAACAGGGAACTCTATGGCTACACCTTC	CASSLPNRELYGYTF
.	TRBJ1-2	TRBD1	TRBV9	TGTGCCAGCAGCGTAGATTACAGGGGGGACTATGGCTACACCTTC	CASSVDYRGDYGYTF
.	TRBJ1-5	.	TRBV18	TGTGCCAGCTCATCAATCCCCAAAACAGGGTCGGGACAGCCCCAGCATTTT	CASSSIPKTGSGQPQHF
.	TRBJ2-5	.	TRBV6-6	TGTGCCAGCTCAGACAGCCAAGAGACCCAGTACTTC	CASSDSQETQYF
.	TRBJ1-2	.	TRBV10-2	TGCGCCAGCAGTGCACCTTTTCTGGGGGCCGCTAGTGGCTACACCTTC	CASSAPFLGAASGYTF
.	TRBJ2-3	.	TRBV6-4	TGTGCCAGCAGTCGACAGATGGGCACAGATACGCAGTATTTT	CASSRQMGTDTQYF
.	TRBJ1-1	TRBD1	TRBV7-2	TGTGCCAGCAGCTGGGACAGCCGAGGCACTGAAGCTTTCTTT	CASSWDSRGTEAFF
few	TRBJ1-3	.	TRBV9	TGTGCCAGCAGCGTTAGGGGGACTGGAAACACCATATATTTT	CASSVRGTGNTIYF
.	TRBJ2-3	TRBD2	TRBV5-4	TGCGCCAGCAGCCAAGGCCAGAGGGCGGGACTAACAGATACGCAGTATTTT	CASSQGQRAGLTDTQYF
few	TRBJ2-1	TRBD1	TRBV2	TGTGCCAGCAGGAACCCGGGACAGGGGGCCTACAATGAGCAGTTCTTC	CASRNPGQGAYNEQFF
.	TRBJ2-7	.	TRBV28	TGTGCCAGCAGTTTCGGGGGACAGAGCACCTACGAGCAGTACTTC	CASSFGGQSTYEQYF
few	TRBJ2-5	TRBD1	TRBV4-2	TGTGCCAGCAGCCAAGAGGCGGGACAGGGAGGCCTGGGGTACTTC	CASSQEAGQGGLGYF
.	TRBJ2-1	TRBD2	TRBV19	TGTGCCAGTAGTCGCGCTAGCGGAGTGAATGAGCAGTTCTTC	CASSRASGVNEQFF
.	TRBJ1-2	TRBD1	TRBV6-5	TGTGCCAGCAGTTACATACAGGGGGGATATGGCTACACCTTC	CASSYIQGGYGYTF
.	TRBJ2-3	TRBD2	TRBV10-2	TGCGCCAGCAGTGAGGTAGCGGGGATGGAAGATACGCAGTATTTT	CASSEVAGMEDTQYF
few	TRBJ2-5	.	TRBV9	TGTGCCAGCAGCGTAGCTACGAGGGGGGGTCTCCAAGAGACCCAGTACTTC	CASSVATRGGLQETQYF
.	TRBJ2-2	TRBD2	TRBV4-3	TGCGCCAGCAGCCAAGATTGGGCTAGCGGGAGCTCCGGGGAGCTGTTTTTT	CASSQDWASGSSGELFF
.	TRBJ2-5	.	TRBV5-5	TGTGCCAGCAGCTTGAACTCTTGGGAGACCCAGTACTTC	CASSLNSWETQYF
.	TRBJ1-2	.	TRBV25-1	TGTGCCAGCAGCTGGGGGGGTAGCTATGGCTACACCTTC	CASSWGGSYGYTF
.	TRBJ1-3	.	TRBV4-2	TGTGCCAGCAGCCAAGATGAGGGGGTTGTCTCTGGAAACACCATATATTTT	CASSQDEGVVSGNTIYF
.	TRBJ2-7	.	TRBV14	TGTGCCAGCAGCTCCCGACTTAACGAGCAGTACTTC	CASSSRLNEQYF
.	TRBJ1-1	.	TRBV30	TGTGCCTGGAGTCTTGGGGCCGATTACGGAGCTTTCTTT	CAWSLGADYGAFF
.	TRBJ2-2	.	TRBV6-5	TGTGCCAGCAGTTACACCGGGTCCGTCTACACCGGGGAGCTGTTTTTT	CASSYTGSVYTGELFF
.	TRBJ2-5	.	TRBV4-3	TGCGCCAGCAGCCCTGTGGGGGCGGGAGAAACGGAGACCCAGTACTTC	CASSPVGAGETETQYF
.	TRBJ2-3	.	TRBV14	TGTGCCAGCAGCCAATTCCCCATCGGGGGGCCTGATACGCAGTATTTT	CASSQFPIGGPDTQYF
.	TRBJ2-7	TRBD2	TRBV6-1	TGTGCCAGCAGTGAACAGCGGGAGGGCTCGTACGAGCAGTACTTC	CASSEQREGSYEQYF
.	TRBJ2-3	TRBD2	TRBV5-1	TGCGCCAGCAGCCCGCTGGGACTAGCGGACTCCACAGATACGCAGTATTTT	CASSPLGLADSTDTQYF
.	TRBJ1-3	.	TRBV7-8	TGTGCCAGCAGCTTAGACAGGGCTGGAAACACCATATATTTT	CASSLDRAGNTIYF
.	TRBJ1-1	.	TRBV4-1	TGCGCCAGCAGCCAAGAACTGAAAAGGGGAGGGGGTCGGACTGAAGCTTTCTTT	CASSQELKRGGGRTEAFF
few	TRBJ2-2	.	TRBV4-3	TGCGCCAGCAGCCAAGACCGCCCGTATCCGGGAATGAACACCGGGGAGCTGTTTTTT	CASSQDRPYPGMNTGELFF
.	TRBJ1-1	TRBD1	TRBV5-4	TGTGCCAGCAGATACAGGGGGAACACTGAAGCTTTCTTT	CASRYRGNTEAFF
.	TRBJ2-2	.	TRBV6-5	TGTGCCAGCACCTTTACAGGCAGCACCGGGGAGCTGTTTTTT	CASTFTGSTGELFF
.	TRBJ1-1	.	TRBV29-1	TGCAGCGTTAGCTTACAGCCGAACACTGAAGCTTTCTTT	CSVSLQPNTEAFF